What follows is one TCR beta chain and its context. The specificity of this receptor is unknown. No base qualities exist here, and no much larger clone lies one base off it. The sample is drawn from a study of shared clonotypes between healthy human individuals (dated by TCRdb to 2018 to 2020). Regarding the study in general: The cohort included a few men and two women between 18 and 49 years of age. For each donor, three plates each were used for CD4 naive and CD4 memory, two plates were used for CD8 naive, and one plate was used for CD8 memory. To increase sequencing depth and limit assay-specific biases, different laboratories used diverse techniques to prepare libraries and sequence TCR repertoires. The study deeply sequenced blood TCR repertoires of several healthy adults to estimate repertoire size and the extent of clonotype sharing between individuals. Each donor's leukapheresis produced roughly between about 0.9 and 9.5 billion PBMCs. General conclusions and limits of the study: Based on pairwise subsampling, the degree of clonotype sharing among donors was expected to be affected by sequencing depth. Clonotypes shared by all four sorted-subset donors showed higher generation probabilities than non-shared clonotypes. About 5% of naive CD4, 3.5% of naive CD8, 2.3% of memory CD4, and approximately 0.39% of memory CD8 clonotypes were shared across several donors. Sampling was restricted to blood, and TCR repertoires in tissue are likely to differ from TCR repertoires in blood. Naive subsets generally had larger estimated clonotype richness than memory subsets did. The small number of donors limited the genetic and exposure-history diversity represented. Rarefaction of sorted-subset datasets indicated incomplete sequencing despite the large sequencing depth.

CD8 naive samples consisted of CD45RO-negative cells that were positively selected for CCR7, yielding a CD45RA+CCR7+ population without TemRA cells. The donors were healthy, HIV-negative adults with no recently reported acute infections or vaccinations. Every donor was a Caucasian adult residing in Nashville, Tennessee, USA. Blood was obtained by leukapheresis, after which PBMCs were separated by Ficoll-Histopaque density gradient centrifugation and cryopreserved in liquid nitrogen vapor phase. Analytical flow cytometry was used to check the purity and quantity of every magnetically sorted T cell population. Genomic DNA was isolated from each sorted fraction and quantified by UV absorbance on a Nanodrop 2000c. The CDR3 holds 11 amino acids from the cysteine to the phenylalanine. The sequence is cut down to CDR3 DNA, 33 bases in frame from base 1. Deletion took 6 bases off V and 4 bases off J, with a span of 5 bases between the germline ends. CDR1 is given as SGHVS and CDR2 as FQNEAQ, both from the germline V gene.

TCR CDR3 regions were amplified from genomic DNA by multiplex PCR using the deep immunoSEQ assay. Extracted genomic DNA from each cell subset was spread evenly across all wells of several immunoSEQ 96-well plates, with each plate serving as a replicate. For sorted subsets, about 0.2 ug genomic DNA, equal to about 30,000 T cell genomes, was loaded into each replicate PCR. Purified libraries were quantified with a Qubit 3.0 fluorometer, sized on a Bioanalyzer 2100, and re-quantified with the KAPA Library Quantification kit. Each immunoSEQ 96-well plate was sequenced on its own single-read 150-cycle Illumina NextSeq 550 flow cell. Turning to the authors' computational methods: Because only junctional sequences without quality scores were contained in the immunoSEQ output, filtering matching that applied to full-length reads could not be performed. To assign V/J genes and CDR3, sequences were annotated against IMGT germline references using PyIR, a Python wrapper for IgBLAST v1.9. Reads were filtered out if the reads had weak V/J assignments (E-value above 1e-6), no CDR3, stop codons, out-of-frame junctions, or ambiguous translated residues. V3J clonotypes were defined as sequences sharing the same inferred V gene, J gene, and CDR3 amino acid sequence. The percentage overlap between two repertoires was calculated by dividing the number of shared unique clonotypes by the size of the smaller repertoire. Repertoire richness was assessed with RTK rarefaction, the Chao1 estimator, and Recon v2.1 estimates of unobserved clonotypes. For all TCRbeta clonotypes obtained by the gDNA method from a handful of donors, generation probabilities were computed with OLGA. This is the immuneACCESS table as TCRdb keeps it, with only in-frame sequences that have V and J called. A part of the clones is gone; compared with another copy, unresolved V genes explain less than half, and the rest is unexplained. V and J calls and clone size are as listed in that table; D and trimming were resolved from the DNA. The sample records hundreds of thousands of clones, roughly 98% of which are singletons. Of the sample, 0.25% to 0.35% is held by the ten largest clones.

The sequence was obtained from a man between 25 and 39 years old in good health. Sequenced: naive CD8+ T cells sorted from blood. This sample's cell subset or site label indicates: CD45RA+CCR7+. The sequence links TRBV7-8 to TRBJ2-3; the D gene identity is not certain. The bases are TGTGCCAGCAGGCTATCAGATACGCAGTATTTT. Translated, this gives CASRLSDTQYF.